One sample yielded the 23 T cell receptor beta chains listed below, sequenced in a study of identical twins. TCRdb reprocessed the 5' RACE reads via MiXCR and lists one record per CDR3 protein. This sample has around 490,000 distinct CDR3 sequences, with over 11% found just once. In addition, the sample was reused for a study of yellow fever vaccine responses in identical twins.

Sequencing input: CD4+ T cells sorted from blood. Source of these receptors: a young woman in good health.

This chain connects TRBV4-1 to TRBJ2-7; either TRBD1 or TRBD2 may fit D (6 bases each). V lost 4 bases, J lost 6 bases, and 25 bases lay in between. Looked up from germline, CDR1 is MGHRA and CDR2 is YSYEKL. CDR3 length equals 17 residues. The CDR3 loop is CASSLSVAGKGVVEQYF. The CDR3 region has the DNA TGCGCCAGCAGCCTAAGCGTTGCGGGAAAGGGGGTTGTCGAGCAGTACTTC.

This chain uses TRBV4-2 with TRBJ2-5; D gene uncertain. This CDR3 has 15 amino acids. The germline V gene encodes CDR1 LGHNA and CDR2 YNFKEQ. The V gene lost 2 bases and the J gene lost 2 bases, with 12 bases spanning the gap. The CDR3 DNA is TGTGCCAGCAGCCAAAGTCCGGCAACTCAAGAGACCCAGTACTTC. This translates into CASSQSPATQETQYF.

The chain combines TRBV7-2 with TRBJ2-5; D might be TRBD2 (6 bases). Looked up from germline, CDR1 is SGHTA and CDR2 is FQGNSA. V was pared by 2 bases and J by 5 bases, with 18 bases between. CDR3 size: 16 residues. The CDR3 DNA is TGTGCCAGCAGCTTACGGACCGGAGGCGGGAAGGAGACCCAGTACTTC. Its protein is CASSLRTGGGKETQYF.

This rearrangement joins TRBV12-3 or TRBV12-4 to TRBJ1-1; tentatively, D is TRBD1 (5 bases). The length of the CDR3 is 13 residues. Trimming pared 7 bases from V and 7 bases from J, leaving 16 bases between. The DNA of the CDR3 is TGTGCCAGCACCGGAAGGGGCAACCTTGAAGCTTTCTTT. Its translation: CASTGRGNLEAFF.

In DNA form, the CDR3 reads TGCAGCGTCCTACTAGCGGGGGGAACAGATACGCAGTATTTT. Encoded protein: CSVLLAGGTDTQYF. This chain uses TRBV29-1 with TRBJ2-3; 12 positions match TRBD2. The V and J ends lost 6 bases and 3 bases, in that order; junction bases with no gene match: 4. CDR1 and CDR2 (germline): SQVTM, ANQGSEA. CDR3 length: 14 amino acids.

In DNA form, the CDR3 reads TGTGCCAGCAGCAAGACAGGAACCTACGAGCAGTACTTC. This codes for CASSKTGTYEQYF. J is TRBJ2-7 and V is TRBV28; weak D call: TRBD1 (6 bases). This CDR3 is 13 amino acids long. Looked up from germline, CDR1 is MDHEN and CDR2 is SYDVKM. V was cut by 6 bases and J by 2 bases, with 11 bases left in between.

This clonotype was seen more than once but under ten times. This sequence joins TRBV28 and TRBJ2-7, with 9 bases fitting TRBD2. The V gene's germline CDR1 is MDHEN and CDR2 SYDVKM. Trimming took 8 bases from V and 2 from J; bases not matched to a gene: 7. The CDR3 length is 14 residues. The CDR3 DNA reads TGTGCCAGCTCTCTAGCGGGGATAACCTACGAGCAGTACTTC. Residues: CASSLAGITYEQYF.

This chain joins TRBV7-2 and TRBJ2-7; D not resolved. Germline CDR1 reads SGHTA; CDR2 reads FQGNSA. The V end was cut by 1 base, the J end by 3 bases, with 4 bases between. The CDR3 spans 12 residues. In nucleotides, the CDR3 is TGTGCCAGCAGCTTAGAGAACTACGAGCAGTACTTC. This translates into CASSLENYEQYF. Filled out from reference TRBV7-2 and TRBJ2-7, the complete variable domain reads GAGVSQSPSNKVTEKGKDVELRCDPISGHTALYWYRQSLGQGLEFLIYFQGNSAPDKSGLPSDRFSAERTGGSVSTLTIQRTQQEDSAVYLCASSLENYEQYFGPGTRLTVT.

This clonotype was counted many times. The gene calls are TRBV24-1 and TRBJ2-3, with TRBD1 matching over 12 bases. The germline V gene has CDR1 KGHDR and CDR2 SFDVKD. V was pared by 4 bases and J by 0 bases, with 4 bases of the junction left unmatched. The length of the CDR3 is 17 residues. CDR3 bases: TGTGCCACCAGTGAACCGGGACAGGGGGCGAGCACAGATACGCAGTATTTT. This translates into CATSEPGQGASTDTQYF.

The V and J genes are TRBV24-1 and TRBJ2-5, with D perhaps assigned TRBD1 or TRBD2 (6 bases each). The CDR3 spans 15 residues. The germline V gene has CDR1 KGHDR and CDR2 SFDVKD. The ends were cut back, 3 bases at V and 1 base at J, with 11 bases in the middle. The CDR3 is CATSDRGEAQETQYF. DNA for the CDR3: TGTGCCACCAGTGATAGGGGGGAGGCCCAAGAGACCCAGTACTTC.

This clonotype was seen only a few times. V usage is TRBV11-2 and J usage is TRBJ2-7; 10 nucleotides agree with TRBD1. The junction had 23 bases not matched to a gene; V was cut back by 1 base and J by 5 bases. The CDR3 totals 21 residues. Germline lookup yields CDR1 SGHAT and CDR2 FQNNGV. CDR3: CASSLGWGQGTARDSSHEQYF. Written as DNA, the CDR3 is TGTGCCAGCAGCTTAGGTTGGGGACAGGGGACTGCGAGGGATTCCAGTCACGAGCAGTACTTC.

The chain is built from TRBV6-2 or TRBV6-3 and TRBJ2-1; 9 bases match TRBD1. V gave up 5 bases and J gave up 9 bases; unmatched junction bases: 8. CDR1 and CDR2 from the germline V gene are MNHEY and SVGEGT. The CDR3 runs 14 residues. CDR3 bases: TGTGCCAGCAGTAATCCGGGACAGGGTGGTGAGCAGTTCTTC. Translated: CASSNPGQGGEQFF.

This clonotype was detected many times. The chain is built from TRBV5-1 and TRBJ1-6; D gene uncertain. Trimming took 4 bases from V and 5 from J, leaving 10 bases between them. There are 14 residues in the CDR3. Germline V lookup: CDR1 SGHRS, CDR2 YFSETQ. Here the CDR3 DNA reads TGCGCCAGCAGCGGGGAAGGAAATAATTCACCCCTCCACTTT. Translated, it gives CASSGEGNNSPLHF.

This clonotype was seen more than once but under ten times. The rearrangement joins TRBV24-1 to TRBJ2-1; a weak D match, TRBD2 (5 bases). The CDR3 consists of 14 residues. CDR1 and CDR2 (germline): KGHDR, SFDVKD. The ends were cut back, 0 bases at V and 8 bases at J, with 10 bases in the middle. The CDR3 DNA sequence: TGTGCCACCAGTGATTTGCAGCGGCGGGATGAGCAGTTCTTC. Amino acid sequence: CATSDLQRRDEQFF.

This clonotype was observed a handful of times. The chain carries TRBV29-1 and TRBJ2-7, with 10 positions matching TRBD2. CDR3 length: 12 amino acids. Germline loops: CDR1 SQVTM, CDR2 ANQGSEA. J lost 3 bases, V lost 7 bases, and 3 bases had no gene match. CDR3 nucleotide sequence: TGCAGCGCCGCTAGCGGGAGCTACGAGCAGTACTTC. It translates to CSAASGSYEQYF.

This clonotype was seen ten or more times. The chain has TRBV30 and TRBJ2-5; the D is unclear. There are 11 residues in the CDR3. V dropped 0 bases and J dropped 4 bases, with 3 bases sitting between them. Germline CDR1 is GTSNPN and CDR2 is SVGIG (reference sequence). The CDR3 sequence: CAWSVRETQYF. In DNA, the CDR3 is TGTGCCTGGAGTGTACGAGAGACCCAGTACTTC.

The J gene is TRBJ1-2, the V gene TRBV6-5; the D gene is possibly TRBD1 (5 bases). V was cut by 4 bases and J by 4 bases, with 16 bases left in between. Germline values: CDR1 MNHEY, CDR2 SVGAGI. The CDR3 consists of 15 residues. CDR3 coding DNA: TGTGCCAGCAGTTCCTTACCGTGGGGGAGCTATGGCTACACCTTC. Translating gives CASSSLPWGSYGYTF.

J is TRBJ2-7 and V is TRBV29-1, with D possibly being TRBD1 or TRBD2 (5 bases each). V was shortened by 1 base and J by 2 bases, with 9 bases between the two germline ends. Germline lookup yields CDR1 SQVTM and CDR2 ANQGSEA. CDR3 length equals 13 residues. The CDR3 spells CSVEGDGTYEQYF. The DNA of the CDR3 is TGCAGCGTTGAAGGGGACGGAACCTACGAGCAGTACTTC.

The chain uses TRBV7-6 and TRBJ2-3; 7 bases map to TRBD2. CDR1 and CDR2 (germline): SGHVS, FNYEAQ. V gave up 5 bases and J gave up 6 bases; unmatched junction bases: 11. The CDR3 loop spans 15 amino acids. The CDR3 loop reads CASSLFQARGDTQYF. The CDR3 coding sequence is TGTGCCAGCAGCCTCTTCCAGGCGCGGGGGGATACGCAGTATTTT. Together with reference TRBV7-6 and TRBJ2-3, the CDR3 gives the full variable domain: GAGVSQSPRYKVTKRGQDVALRCDPISGHVSLYWYRQALGQGPEFLTYFNYEAQQDKSGLPNDRFSAERPEGSISTLTIQRTEQRDSAMYRCASSLFQARGDTQYFGPGTRLTVL.

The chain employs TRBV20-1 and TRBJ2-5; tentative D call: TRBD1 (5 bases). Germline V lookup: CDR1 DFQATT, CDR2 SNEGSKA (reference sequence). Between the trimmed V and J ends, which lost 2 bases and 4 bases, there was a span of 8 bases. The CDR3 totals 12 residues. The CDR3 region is CSARPRGETQYF. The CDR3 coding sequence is TGCAGTGCTAGACCAAGGGGAGAGACCCAGTACTTC.

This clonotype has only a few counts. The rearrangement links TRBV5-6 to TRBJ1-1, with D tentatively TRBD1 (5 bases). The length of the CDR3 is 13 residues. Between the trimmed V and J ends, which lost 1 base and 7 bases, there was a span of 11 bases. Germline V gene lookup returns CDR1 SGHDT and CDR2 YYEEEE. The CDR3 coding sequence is TGTGCCAGCAGCTTGAATTATGGGGGTGAAGCTTTCTTT. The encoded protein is CASSLNYGGEAFF.

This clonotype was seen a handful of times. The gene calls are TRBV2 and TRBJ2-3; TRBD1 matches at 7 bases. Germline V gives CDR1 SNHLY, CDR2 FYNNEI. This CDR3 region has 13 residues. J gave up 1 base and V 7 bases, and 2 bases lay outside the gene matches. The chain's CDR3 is CASTGQGTDTQYF. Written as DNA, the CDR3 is TGTGCCAGCACTGGACAGGGCACAGATACGCAGTATTTT.

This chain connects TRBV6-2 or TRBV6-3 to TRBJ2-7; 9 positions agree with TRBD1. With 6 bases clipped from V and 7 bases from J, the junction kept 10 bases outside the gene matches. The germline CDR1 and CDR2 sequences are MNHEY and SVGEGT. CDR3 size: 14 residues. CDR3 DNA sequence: TGTGCCAGCAGAAAACAGGGGGCCCTCCGGGAGCAGTACTTC. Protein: CASRKQGALREQYF.